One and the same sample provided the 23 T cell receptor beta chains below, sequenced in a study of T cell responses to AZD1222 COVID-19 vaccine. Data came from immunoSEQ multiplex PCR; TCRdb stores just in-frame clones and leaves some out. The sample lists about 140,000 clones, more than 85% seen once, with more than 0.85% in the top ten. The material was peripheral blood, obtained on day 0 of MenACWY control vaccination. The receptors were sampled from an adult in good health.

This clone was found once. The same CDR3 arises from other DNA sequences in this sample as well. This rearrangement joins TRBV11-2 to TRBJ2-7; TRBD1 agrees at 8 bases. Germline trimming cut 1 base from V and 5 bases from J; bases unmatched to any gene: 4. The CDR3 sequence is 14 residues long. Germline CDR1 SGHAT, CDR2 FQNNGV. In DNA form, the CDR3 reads TGTGCCAGCAGCTTAGGGCAGGGGGCGGACGAGCAGTACTTC. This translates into CASSLGQGADEQYF.

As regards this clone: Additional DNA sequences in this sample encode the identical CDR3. CDR3 nucleotides: TGCGCCAGCAGCTTGGGTGGCTACGAGCAGTACTTC. Translated: CASSLGGYEQYF. The rearrangement uses TRBV5-1 and TRBJ2-7; D is unclear. Deletions cut 0 bases from V and 3 bases from J, with 4 bases between. The CDR3 is made up of 12 amino acids. The V gene's germline CDR1 is SGHRS and CDR2 YFSETQ.

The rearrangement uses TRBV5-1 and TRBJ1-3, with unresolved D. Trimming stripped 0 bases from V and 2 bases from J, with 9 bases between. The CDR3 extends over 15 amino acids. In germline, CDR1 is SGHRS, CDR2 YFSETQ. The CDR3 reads CASSLAGGAGNTIYF. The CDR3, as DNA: TGCGCCAGCAGCTTGGCCGGCGGGGCTGGAAACACCATATATTTT. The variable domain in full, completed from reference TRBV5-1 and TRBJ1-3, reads KAGVTQTPRYLIKTRGQQVTLSCSPISGHRSVSWYQQTPGQGLQFLFEYFSETQRNKGNFPGRFSGRQFSNSRSEMNVSTLELGDSALYLCASSLAGGAGNTIYFGEGSWLTVV.

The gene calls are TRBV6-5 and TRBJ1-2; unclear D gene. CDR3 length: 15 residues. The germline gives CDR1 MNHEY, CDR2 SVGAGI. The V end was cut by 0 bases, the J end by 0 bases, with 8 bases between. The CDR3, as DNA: TGTGCCAGCAGTTACTCGATCTCCGCTAACTATGGCTACACCTTC. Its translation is CASSYSISANYGYTF.

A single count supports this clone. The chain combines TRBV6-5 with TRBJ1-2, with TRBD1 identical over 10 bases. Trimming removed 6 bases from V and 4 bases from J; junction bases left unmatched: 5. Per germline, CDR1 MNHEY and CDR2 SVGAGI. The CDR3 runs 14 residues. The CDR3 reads CASRSGTGAYGYTF. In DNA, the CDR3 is TGTGCCAGCAGATCCGGGACAGGGGCCTATGGCTACACCTTC.

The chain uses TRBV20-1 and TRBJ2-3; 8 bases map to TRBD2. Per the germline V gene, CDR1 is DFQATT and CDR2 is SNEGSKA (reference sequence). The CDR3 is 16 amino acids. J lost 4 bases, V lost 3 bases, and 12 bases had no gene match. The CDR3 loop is CSASRGLARGPDTQYF. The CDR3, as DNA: TGCAGTGCTAGTCGAGGACTAGCCCGGGGTCCAGATACGCAGTATTTT.

The CDR3 loop is CASSQSGQPTNYGYTF. CDR3 DNA sequence: TGTGCCAGCAGCCAGTCGGGACAGCCTACTAACTATGGCTACACCTTC. The chain carries TRBV14 and TRBJ1-2, with 7 bases lining up with TRBD1. Germline trimming cut 3 bases from V and 0 bases from J; bases unmatched to any gene: 7. Germline loops: CDR1 SGHDN, CDR2 FVKESK. CDR3 length: 16 amino acids.

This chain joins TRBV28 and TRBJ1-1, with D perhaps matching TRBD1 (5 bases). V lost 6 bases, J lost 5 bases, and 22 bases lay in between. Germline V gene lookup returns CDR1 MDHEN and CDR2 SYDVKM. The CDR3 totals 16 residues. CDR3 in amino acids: CASSLIRLRASTEAFF. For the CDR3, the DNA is TGTGCCAGCAGCCTGATACGTCTCAGGGCGAGTACTGAAGCTTTCTTT.

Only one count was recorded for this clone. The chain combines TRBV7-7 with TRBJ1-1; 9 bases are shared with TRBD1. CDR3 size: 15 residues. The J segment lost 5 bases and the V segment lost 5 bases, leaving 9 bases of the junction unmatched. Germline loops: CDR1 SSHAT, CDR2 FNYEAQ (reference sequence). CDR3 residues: CASSPSSDRGTEAFF. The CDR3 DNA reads TGTGCCAGCAGCCCCAGCTCAGACAGGGGGACTGAAGCTTTCTTT. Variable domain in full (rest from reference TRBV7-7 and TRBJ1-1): GAGVSQSPRYKVTKRGQDVTLRCDPISSHATLYWYQQALGQGPEFLTYFNYEAQPDKSGLPSDRFSAERPEGSISTLTIQRTEQRDSAMYRCASSPSSDRGTEAFFGQGTRLTVV.

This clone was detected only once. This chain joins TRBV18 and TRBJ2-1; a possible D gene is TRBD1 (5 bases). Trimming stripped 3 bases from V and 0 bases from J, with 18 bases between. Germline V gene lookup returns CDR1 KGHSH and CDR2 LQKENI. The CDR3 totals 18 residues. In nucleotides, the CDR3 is TGTGCCAGCTCACCTTTGCCCCGACAGACCCTCTCCTACAATGAGCAGTTCTTC. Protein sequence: CASSPLPRQTLSYNEQFF.

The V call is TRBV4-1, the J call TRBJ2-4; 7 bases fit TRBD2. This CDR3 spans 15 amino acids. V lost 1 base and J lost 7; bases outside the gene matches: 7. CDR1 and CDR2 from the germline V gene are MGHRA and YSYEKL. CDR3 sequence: CASSQGGGLENIQYF. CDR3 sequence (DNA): TGCGCCAGCAGCCAAGGGGGAGGACTAGAGAACATTCAGTACTTC.

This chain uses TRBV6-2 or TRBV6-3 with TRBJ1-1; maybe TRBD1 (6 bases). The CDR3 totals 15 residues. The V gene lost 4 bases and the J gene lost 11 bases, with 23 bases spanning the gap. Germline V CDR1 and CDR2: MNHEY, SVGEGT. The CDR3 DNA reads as TGTGCCAGCAGTTCCAAACCCGGGACACCAAGGGGGGCTTTCTTT. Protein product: CASSSKPGTPRGAFF.

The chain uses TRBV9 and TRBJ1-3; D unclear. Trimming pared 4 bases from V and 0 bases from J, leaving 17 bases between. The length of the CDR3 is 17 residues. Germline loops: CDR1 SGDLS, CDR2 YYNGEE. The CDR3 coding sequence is TGTGCCAGCAGCCCCAGAGGTCCAGGCCGCTCTGGAAACACCATATATTTT. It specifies CASSPRGPGRSGNTIYF. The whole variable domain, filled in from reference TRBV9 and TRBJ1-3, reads DSGVTQTPKHLITATGQRVTLRCSPRSGDLSVYWYQQSLDQGLQFLIQYYNGEERAKGNILERFSAQQFPDLHSELNLSSLELGDSALYFCASSPRGPGRSGNTIYFGEGSWLTVV.

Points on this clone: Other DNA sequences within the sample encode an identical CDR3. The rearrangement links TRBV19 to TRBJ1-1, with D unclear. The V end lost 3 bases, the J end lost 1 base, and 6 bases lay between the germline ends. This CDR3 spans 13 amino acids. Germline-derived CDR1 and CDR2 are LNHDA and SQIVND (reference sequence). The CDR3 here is CASSITGNTEAFF. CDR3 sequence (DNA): TGTGCCAGTAGTATTACGGGGAACACTGAAGCTTTCTTT.

The CDR3 spells CAWSALPGRPQHF. The DNA of the CDR3 is TGTGCCTGGAGTGCCCTCCCGGGGAGGCCCCAGCATTTT. This rearrangement joins TRBV30 to TRBJ1-5; no clear D. Germline CDR1 and CDR2: GTSNPN and SVGIG (reference sequence). The CDR3 consists of 13 residues. The V and J ends lost 1 base and 9 bases respectively, with 13 bases between them.

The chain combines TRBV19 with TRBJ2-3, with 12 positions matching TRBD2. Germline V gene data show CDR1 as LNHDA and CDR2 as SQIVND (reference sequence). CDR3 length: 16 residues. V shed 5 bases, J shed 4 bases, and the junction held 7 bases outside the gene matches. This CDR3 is CASSRASGGASDTQYF. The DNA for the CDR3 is TGTGCCAGTAGTCGGGCTAGCGGGGGGGCTTCAGATACGCAGTATTTT.

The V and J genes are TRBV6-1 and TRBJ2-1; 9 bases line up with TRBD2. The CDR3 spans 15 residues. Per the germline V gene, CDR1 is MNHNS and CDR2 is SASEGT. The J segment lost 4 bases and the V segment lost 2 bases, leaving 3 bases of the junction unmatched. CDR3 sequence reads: CASSEPAGGYNEQFF. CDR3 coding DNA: TGTGCCAGCAGTGAACCGGCGGGAGGGTACAATGAGCAGTTCTTC.

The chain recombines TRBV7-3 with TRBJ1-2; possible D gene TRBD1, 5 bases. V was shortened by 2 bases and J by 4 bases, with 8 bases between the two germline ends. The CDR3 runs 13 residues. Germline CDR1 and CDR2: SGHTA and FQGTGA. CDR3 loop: CASSLQGSYGYTF. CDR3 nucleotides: TGTGCCAGCAGCTTACAGGGAAGCTATGGCTACACCTTC.

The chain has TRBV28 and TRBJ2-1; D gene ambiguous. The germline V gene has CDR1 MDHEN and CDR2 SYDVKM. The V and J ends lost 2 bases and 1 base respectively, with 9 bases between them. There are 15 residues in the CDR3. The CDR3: CASSLMGFSYNEQFF. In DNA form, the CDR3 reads TGTGCCAGCAGTTTAATGGGGTTTTCCTACAATGAGCAGTTCTTC.

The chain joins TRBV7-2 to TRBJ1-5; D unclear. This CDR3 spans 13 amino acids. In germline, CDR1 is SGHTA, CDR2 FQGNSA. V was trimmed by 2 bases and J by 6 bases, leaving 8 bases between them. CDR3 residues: CASSLNRIQPQHF. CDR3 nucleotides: TGTGCCAGCAGCTTAAATCGGATTCAGCCCCAGCATTTT. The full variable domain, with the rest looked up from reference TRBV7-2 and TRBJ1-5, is GAGVSQSPSNKVTEKGKDVELRCDPISGHTALYWYRQSLGQGLEFLIYFQGNSAPDKSGLPSDRFSAERTGGSVSTLTIQRTQQEDSAVYLCASSLNRIQPQHFGDGTRLSIL.

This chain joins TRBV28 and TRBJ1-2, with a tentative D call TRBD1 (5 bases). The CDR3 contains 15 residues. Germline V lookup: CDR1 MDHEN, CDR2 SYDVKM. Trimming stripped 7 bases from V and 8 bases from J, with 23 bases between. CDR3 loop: CASTKIGTAYAGYTF. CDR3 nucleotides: TGTGCCAGCACTAAAATAGGGACGGCCTACGCCGGCTACACCTTC.

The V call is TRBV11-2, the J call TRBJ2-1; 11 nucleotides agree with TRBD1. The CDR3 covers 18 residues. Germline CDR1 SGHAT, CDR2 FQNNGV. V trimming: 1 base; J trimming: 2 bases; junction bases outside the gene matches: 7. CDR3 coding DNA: TGTGCCAGCAGCTTAGGGAAGGACAGGGGGCTCACCTACAATGAGCAGTTCTTC. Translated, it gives CASSLGKDRGLTYNEQFF.

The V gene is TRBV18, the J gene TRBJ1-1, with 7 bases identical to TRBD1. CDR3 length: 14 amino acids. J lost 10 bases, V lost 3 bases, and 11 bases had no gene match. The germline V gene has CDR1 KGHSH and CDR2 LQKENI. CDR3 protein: CASSPSQGSLGAFF. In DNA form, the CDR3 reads TGTGCCAGCTCACCTTCACAGGGGAGTTTAGGAGCTTTCTTT. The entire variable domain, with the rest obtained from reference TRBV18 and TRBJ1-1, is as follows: NAGVMQNPRHLVRRRGQEARLRCSPMKGHSHVYWYRQLPEEGLKFMVYLQKENIIDESGMPKERFSAEFPKEGPSILRIQQVVRGDSAAYFCASSPSQGSLGAFFGQGTRLTVV.